This T cell receptor (beta chain) appears in the sequencing data of a study of early T cells in non-severe SARS-CoV-2 infection. The table lists this clonotype with many counts. Unique molecular identifiers were affixed to single, distinct cDNA molecules. Using its own MiXCR run on the 5' RACE reads, TCRdb lists one record per CDR3 protein. The sample shows about 69,000 distinct CDR3 sequences, 4.6% of them seen only once. Germline loops: CDR1 MNHEY, CDR2 SMNVEV (reference sequence). V dropped 8 bases and J dropped 2 bases, with 6 bases sitting between them. The CDR3 consists of 11 residues. The V call is TRBV27, the J call TRBJ2-5; D is unresolved. This clonotype was obtained from an adult who was a healthcare worker with PCR-confirmed SARS-CoV-2 infection or an uninfected control (not recorded which). The donor label of this sample is uncertain. This specimen consisted of whole blood, obtained at baseline. The CDR3 reads CASGVQETQYF. In DNA, the CDR3 is TGTGCCAGCGGGGTTCAAGAGACCCAGTACTTC.